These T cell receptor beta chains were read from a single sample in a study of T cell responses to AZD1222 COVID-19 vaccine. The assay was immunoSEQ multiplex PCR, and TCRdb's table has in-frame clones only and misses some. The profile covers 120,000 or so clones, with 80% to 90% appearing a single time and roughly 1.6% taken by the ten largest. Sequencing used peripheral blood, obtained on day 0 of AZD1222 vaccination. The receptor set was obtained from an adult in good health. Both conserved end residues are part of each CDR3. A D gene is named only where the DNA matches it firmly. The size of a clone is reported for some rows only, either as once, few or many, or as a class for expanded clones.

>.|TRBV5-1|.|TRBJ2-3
TGCGCCAGCAGCTTGGTCGCGACAGCCAGCACAGATACGCAGTATTTT
CASSLVATASTDTQYF
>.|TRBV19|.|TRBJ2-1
TGTGCCAGTAGATTAGGTAGGGGCAATGAGCAGTTCTTC
CASRLGRGNEQFF
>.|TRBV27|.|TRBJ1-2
TGTGCCAGCAGTTTTAATAAGGCTAACTATGGCTACACCTTC
CASSFNKANYGYTF
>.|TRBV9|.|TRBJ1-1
TGTGCCAGCAGCTCCCAAGTCGGACGGCTATCGAACACTGAAGCTTTCTTT
CASSSQVGRLSNTEAFF
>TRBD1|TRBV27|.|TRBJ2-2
TGTGCCAGCAGCCTAGGGGGCTGGAACACCGGGGAGCTGTTTTTT
CASSLGGWNTGELFF
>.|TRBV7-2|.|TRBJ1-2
TGTGCCAGCAGCCCTGTTATCCAGGGAGCTAACTATGGCTACACCTTC
CASSPVIQGANYGYTF
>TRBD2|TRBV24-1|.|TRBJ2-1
TGTGCCACCAGTGGGACCCCAAGCGGGAGAAGATACAATGAGCAGTTCTTC
CATSGTPSGRRYNEQFF
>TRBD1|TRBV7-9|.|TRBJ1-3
TGTGCCAGCAGCTATAGGGACAGGGAGCCCTCTGGAAACACCATATATTTT
CASSYRDREPSGNTIYF
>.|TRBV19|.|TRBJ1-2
TGTGCCAGTAGTATTTACGGCAGGGCTAATGGCTACACCTTC
CASSIYGRANGYTF
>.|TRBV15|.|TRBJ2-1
TGTGCCACCAGCATCGCGGGGTCAACCTACAATGAGCAGTTCTTC
CATSIAGSTYNEQFF
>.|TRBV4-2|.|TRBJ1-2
TGTGCCAGCAGCCAAGATCGGGGCCAGCGGGGCTACACCTTC
CASSQDRGQRGYTF
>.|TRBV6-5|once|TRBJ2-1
TGTGCCAGCAGGGCTGACCCGAGCTCCTACAATGAGCAGTTCTTC
CASRADPSSYNEQFF
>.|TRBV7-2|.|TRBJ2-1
TGTGCCAGCAGCTTATCCCTAGATGAGCAGTTCTTC
CASSLSLDEQFF
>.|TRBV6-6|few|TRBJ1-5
TGTGCCAGCAGCCGGGACGATAGCAATCAGCCCCAGCATTTT
CASSRDDSNQPQHF
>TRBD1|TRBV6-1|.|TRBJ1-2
TGTGCCAGCAGTGAAGTAACAGGGGGGAACTATGGCTACACCTTC
CASSEVTGGNYGYTF
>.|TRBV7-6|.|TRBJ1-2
TGTGCCAGCAGCTTAGGCCAGGGGAACAACTATGGCTACACCTTC
CASSLGQGNNYGYTF
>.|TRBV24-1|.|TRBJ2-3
TGTGCCACCGGAAGGGGGGATACGCAGTATTTT
CATGRGDTQYF
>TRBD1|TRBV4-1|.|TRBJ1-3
TGCGCCAGCAGCCAGCGGACAGGGGTCCGGGACACCATATATTTT
CASSQRTGVRDTIYF
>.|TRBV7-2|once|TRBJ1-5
TGTGCCAGCAGCATGGACAGCTTCTCCAGTCAGCCCCAGCATTTT
CASSMDSFSSQPQHF
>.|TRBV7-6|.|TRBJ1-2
TGTGCCAGCAGTTCGAGCGGCCGGACCTTTAACTATGGCTACACCTTC
CASSSSGRTFNYGYTF
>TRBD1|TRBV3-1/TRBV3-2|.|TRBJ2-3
TGTGCCAGCAGCCAAACCTCCGGACAGGGGGCGGCAGATACGCAGTATTTT
CASSQTSGQGAADTQYF
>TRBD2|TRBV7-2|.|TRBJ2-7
TGTGCCAGCAGCTTAGCACCTAGCGCTAGCGGGACCCGATCCTACGAGCAGTACTTC
CASSLAPSASGTRSYEQYF
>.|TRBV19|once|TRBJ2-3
TGTGCCAGTAGGCCTCAGGGTTTAATACGCACAGATACGCAGTATTTT
CASRPQGLIRTDTQYF
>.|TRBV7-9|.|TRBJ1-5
TGTGCCAGCTCTACGCGCGGGGGGAATCAGCCCCAGCATTTT
CASSTRGGNQPQHF